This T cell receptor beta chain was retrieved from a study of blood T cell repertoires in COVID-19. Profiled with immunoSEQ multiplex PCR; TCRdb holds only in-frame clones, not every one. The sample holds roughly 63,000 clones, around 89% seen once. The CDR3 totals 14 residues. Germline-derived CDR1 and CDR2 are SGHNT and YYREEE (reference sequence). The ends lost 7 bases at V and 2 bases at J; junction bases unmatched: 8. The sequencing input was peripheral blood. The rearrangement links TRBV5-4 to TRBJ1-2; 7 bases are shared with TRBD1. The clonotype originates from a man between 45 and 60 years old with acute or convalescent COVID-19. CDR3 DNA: TGTGCCAGCCGCCTGACAGGGACGAACTATGGCTACACCTTC. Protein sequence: CASRLTGTNYGYTF.